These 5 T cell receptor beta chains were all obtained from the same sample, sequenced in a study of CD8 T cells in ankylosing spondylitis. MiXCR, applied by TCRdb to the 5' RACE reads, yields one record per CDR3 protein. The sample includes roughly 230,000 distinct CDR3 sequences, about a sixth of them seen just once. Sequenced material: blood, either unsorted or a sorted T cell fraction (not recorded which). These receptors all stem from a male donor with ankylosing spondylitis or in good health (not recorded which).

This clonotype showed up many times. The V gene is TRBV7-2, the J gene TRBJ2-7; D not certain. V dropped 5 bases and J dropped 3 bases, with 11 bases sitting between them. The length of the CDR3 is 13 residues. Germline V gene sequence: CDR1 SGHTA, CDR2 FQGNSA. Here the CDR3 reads CASSHFSDYEQYF. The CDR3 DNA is TGTGCCAGCAGCCATTTCTCGGACTACGAGCAGTACTTC.

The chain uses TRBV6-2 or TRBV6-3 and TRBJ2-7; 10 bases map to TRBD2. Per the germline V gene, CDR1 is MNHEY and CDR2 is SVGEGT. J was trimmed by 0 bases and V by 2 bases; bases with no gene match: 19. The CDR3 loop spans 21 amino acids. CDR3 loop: CASSYPILAGAFRMDSYEQYF. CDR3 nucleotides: TGTGCCAGCAGTTACCCGATCCTAGCGGGAGCTTTCAGAATGGACTCCTACGAGCAGTACTTC.

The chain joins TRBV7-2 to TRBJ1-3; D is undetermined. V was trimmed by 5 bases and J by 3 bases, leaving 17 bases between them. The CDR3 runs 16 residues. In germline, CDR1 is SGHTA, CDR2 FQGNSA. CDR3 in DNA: TGTGCCAGCAGCAGCTTATTGTCCGTATATGGAAACACCATATATTTT. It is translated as CASSSLLSVYGNTIYF.

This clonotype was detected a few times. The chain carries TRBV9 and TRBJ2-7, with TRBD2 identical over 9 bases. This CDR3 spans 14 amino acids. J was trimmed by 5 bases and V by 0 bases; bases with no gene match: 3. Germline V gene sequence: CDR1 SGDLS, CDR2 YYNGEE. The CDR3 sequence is CASSVGLAGHEQYF. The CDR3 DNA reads TGTGCCAGCAGCGTAGGTCTAGCGGGACACGAGCAGTACTTC.

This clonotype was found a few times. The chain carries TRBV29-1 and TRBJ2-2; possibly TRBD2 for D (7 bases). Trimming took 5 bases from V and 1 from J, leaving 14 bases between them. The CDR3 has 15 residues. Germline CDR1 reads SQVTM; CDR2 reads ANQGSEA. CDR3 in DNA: TGCAGCGTTCCCCGGGGGGCACTGAACACCGGGGAGCTGTTTTTT. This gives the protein CSVPRGALNTGELFF.